This T cell receptor beta chain was sequenced for a study of T cells after yellow fever vaccination. Study-wide background: Preparation used SMART-Seq v4 Ultra Low Input for the low-cell-number fractions. Study-level results: Most primary-vaccination clones reappeared after the booster (96% CD4, 88% CD8). When the response was secondary, it was weaker but reached its peak faster, day 5 versus 15.

5'RACE template switching produced TCR cDNA carrying a universal primer site and UMIs. TCRdb re-derived calls from the 5' RACE reads in MiXCR, one entry per CDR3 protein. Altogether just under 600,000 distinct CDR3 sequences are present, around an eighth being singletons, with the ten largest covering roughly an eighth. The sample holds a few counts of this clonotype. What it binds is not known. Germline loops: CDR1 KGHSH, CDR2 LQKENI. This CDR3 region has 14 residues. Trimming removed 8 bases at V and 2 bases at J, with 16 bases between. The chain has TRBV18 and TRBJ2-7; D is tentatively TRBD1 or TRBD2 (6 bases each). Material: PBMCs, obtained on the day of the yellow fever booster vaccination. This clonotype originated in a man in his thirties or forties who received the YFV17D yellow fever vaccine. CDR3 coding DNA: TGTGCCAGCACACTGTCGGGGGCCCCCTACGAGCAGTACTTC. This codes for CASTLSGAPYEQYF.